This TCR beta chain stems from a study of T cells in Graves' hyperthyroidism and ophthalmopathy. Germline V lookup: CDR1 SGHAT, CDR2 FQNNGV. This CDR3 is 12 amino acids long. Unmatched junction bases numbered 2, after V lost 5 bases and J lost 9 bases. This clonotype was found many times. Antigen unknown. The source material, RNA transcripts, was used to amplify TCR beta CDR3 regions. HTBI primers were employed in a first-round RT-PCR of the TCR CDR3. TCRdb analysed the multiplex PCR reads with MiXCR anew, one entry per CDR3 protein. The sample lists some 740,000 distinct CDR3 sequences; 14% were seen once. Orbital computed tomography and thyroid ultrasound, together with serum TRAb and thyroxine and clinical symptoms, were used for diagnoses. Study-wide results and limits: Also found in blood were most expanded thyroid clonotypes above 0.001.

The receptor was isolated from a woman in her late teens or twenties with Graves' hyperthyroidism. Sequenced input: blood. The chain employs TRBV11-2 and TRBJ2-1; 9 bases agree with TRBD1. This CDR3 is CASSQQGAEQFF. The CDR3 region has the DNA TGTGCCAGCAGCCAACAGGGGGCTGAGCAGTTCTTC.